This passage covers 31 T cell receptor beta chains from one sample sequenced in a study of CD8 T cells in Susac syndrome. After extraction with the RNeasy kit, about 0.5 to 1 ug of the RNA was reverse transcribed using random hexamers. Each CDR3 protein gets one entry after TCRdb re-called the immunoSEQ multiplex PCR reads with MiXCR. Here the sample spans more than 200,000 distinct CDR3 sequences, around nine tenths being singletons. The specimen was CD8+ T cells from PBMCs. All receptors come from a human donor with multiple sclerosis.

There are a few counts of this clonotype. This chain uses TRBV27 with TRBJ2-2, with TRBD1 identical over 7 bases. Germline lookup yields CDR1 MNHEY and CDR2 SMNVEV (reference sequence). The length of the CDR3 is 14 residues. The V segment lost 5 bases and the J segment 5 bases; nucleotides outside the gene matches: 5. The CDR3, as DNA: TGTGCCAGCAGTCAACCACAGGGGACCGGGGAGCTGTTTTTT. Translating gives CASSQPQGTGELFF.

The chain couples TRBV14 to TRBJ2-3; TRBD1 matches at 7 bases. Germline V lookup: CDR1 SGHDN, CDR2 FVKESK. With V trimmed by 1 base and J by 3 bases, 10 bases remained unmatched. The CDR3 runs to 17 residues. CDR3 amino acids: CASSQARPGRGTDTQYF. The CDR3, as DNA: TGTGCCAGCAGCCAAGCCCGTCCGGGCAGGGGGACAGATACGCAGTATTTT.

J is TRBJ2-1 and V is TRBV27, with 9 nucleotides matching TRBD2. Germline CDR1 MNHEY, CDR2 SMNVEV (reference sequence). The CDR3 has 16 amino acids. V lost 1 base to trimming and J lost 12 bases; unmatched junction nucleotides: 13. The CDR3 nucleotides read TGTGCCAGCAGTTTATTATCGGGACTAGCAAAGGTTGGGCAGTTCTTC. This translates into CASSLLSGLAKVGQFF.

This chain joins TRBV20-1 and TRBJ1-1, with TRBD1 as a possible D gene (5 bases). The CDR3 has 12 residues. Germline V gene sequence: CDR1 DFQATT, CDR2 SNEGSKA (reference sequence). V was shortened by 4 bases and J by 2 bases, with 8 bases between the two germline ends. The CDR3 protein is CSAIRDNTEAFF. CDR3 DNA sequence: TGCAGTGCTATACGGGACAACACTGAAGCTTTCTTT.

The gene calls are TRBV7-9 and TRBJ2-7; tentatively, D is TRBD2 (5 bases). The V end was cut by 5 bases, the J end by 3 bases, with 14 bases between. CDR1 is SEHNR and CDR2 is FQNEAQ in the germline V gene (reference sequence). The CDR3 spans 14 residues. The CDR3 protein is CASSDRAGHYEQYF. CDR3 nucleotide sequence: TGTGCCAGCAGCGATAGGGCGGGCCACTACGAGCAGTACTTC. Drawing the rest from reference TRBV7-9 and TRBJ2-7, the complete variable domain is DTGVSQNPRHKITKRGQNVTFRCDPISEHNRLYWYRQTLGQGPEFLTYFQNEAQLEKSRLLSDRFSAERPKGSFSTLEIQRTEQGDSAMYLCASSDRAGHYEQYFGPGTRLTVT.

The chain links TRBV2 to TRBJ2-1, with 9 bases matching TRBD1. This CDR3 spans 17 amino acids. J gave up 7 bases and V 3 bases, and 13 bases lay outside the gene matches. Germline lookup yields CDR1 SNHLY and CDR2 FYNNEI. The chain's CDR3 is CASSEGQGRVLKNEQFF. CDR3 DNA sequence: TGTGCCAGCAGTGAGGGACAGGGTAGGGTCCTTAAAAATGAGCAGTTCTTC.

J is TRBJ1-1 and V is TRBV27; D not resolved. This CDR3 contains 16 residues. V was trimmed by 2 bases and J by 0 bases, leaving 13 bases between them. CDR1 MNHEY and CDR2 SMNVEV come from the germline V gene (reference sequence). CDR3 sequence: CASSLHGSLMNTEAFF. The CDR3 DNA reads TGTGCCAGCAGTTTACATGGGAGCCTCATGAACACTGAAGCTTTCTTT.

This rearrangement joins TRBV30 to TRBJ1-1; 8 positions agree with TRBD1. V shed 2 bases and J 0 bases; nucleotides not matched to a gene: 5. The CDR3 runs to 15 residues. Germline V gene sequence: CDR1 GTSNPN, CDR2 SVGIG (reference sequence). The CDR3 region is CAWSRAGGLNTEAFF. CDR3 bases: TGTGCCTGGAGTAGGGCAGGGGGCCTGAACACTGAAGCTTTCTTT.

This chain joins TRBV6-2 or TRBV6-3 and TRBJ2-1; 7 bases align to TRBD2. Germline-derived CDR1 and CDR2 are MNHEY and SVGEGT. The CDR3 has 16 residues. Trimming took 4 bases from V and 6 from J; bases not matched to a gene: 12. CDR3 loop: CASSSPGIAGGNEQFF. For the CDR3, the DNA is TGTGCCAGCAGTTCCCCGGGGATAGCGGGTGGCAATGAGCAGTTCTTC.

The genes are TRBV7-8 and TRBJ2-2; TRBD1 agrees at 10 bases. CDR1 and CDR2 (germline): SGHVS, FQNEAQ. V lost 1 base to trimming and J lost 6 bases; unmatched junction nucleotides: 8. This CDR3 has 17 amino acids. The CDR3 loop reads CASSLVGRDRGAGELFF. CDR3 nucleotides: TGTGCCAGCAGCTTAGTAGGCCGGGACAGGGGAGCCGGGGAGCTGTTTTTT.

This sequence joins TRBV5-4 and TRBJ2-7, with 11 positions matching TRBD2. The J segment lost 7 bases and the V segment lost 3 bases, leaving 12 bases of the junction unmatched. The CDR3 covers 16 residues. Per the germline V gene, CDR1 is SGHNT and CDR2 is YYREEE (reference sequence). CDR3 bases: TGTGCCAGCAGCTCATCTTATAGCGGGAGGGCCTCTGAGCAGTACTTC. Amino acids: CASSSSYSGRASEQYF.

A single count supports this clonotype. V and J are TRBV7-9 and TRBJ2-3; D is undetermined. Germline assignment: CDR1 SEHNR and CDR2 FQNEAQ (reference sequence). This CDR3 has 14 residues. The V gene lost 2 bases and the J gene lost 2 bases, with 8 bases spanning the gap. The CDR3 DNA reads as TGTGCCAGCAGCTTACAGTCGGTCACAGATACGCAGTATTTT. It encodes CASSLQSVTDTQYF. Complete variable domain (other parts from reference TRBV7-9 and TRBJ2-3): DTGVSQNPRHKITKRGQNVTFRCDPISEHNRLYWYRQTLGQGPEFLTYFQNEAQLEKSRLLSDRFSAERPKGSFSTLEIQRTEQGDSAMYLCASSLQSVTDTQYFGPGTRLTVL.

The chain recombines TRBV7-6 with TRBJ2-7, with D possibly TRBD1 on 6 matching bases. The V gene lost 5 bases and the J gene lost 6 bases, with 14 bases spanning the gap. From germline, CDR1 is SGHVS and CDR2 FNYEAQ. The CDR3 length is 13 residues. CDR3 nucleotides: TGTGCCAGCAGCCCTAATAACAGGGCCGAGCAGTACTTC. This codes for CASSPNNRAEQYF.

The rearrangement uses TRBV6-5 and TRBJ2-5, with 8 bases that match TRBD1. The CDR3 sequence is 16 residues long. V shed 1 base and J 4 bases; nucleotides not matched to a gene: 8. Germline loops: CDR1 MNHEY, CDR2 SVGAGI. This chain's CDR3 is CASSYWAGGWGETQYF. The CDR3 bases are TGTGCCAGCAGTTACTGGGCAGGGGGCTGGGGAGAGACCCAGTACTTC.

The chain combines TRBV7-9 with TRBJ1-2; 7 bases fit TRBD1. The germline V gene encodes CDR1 SEHNR and CDR2 FQNEAQ (reference sequence). Trimming cost V 1 base and J 2 bases; bases outside gene matches: 10. CDR3 size: 17 residues. CDR3 nucleotide sequence: TGTGCCAGCAGCTTAGTACCTACAGGGGTCGGGAACTATGGCTACACCTTC. Its translation: CASSLVPTGVGNYGYTF.

In its sample, this clonotype was seen once. This chain links TRBV4-1 with TRBJ1-6; weak D call: TRBD1 (5 bases). This CDR3 contains 14 residues. V was cut by 1 base and J by 10 bases, with 11 bases left in between. Germline CDR1 is MGHRA and CDR2 is YSYEKL. CDR3 loop: CASSQGGWGSPLHF. CDR3 sequence (DNA): TGCGCCAGCAGCCAAGGGGGCTGGGGGTCACCCCTCCACTTT.

The chain uses TRBV7-3 and TRBJ1-2; 7 bases line up with TRBD1. Per the germline V gene, CDR1 is SGHTA and CDR2 is FQGTGA. J was trimmed by 5 bases and V by 5 bases; bases with no gene match: 17. The CDR3 spans 17 residues. CDR3 in DNA: TGTGCCAGCAGCGCCACAGGGGCCCCATTGGTTCCGTATGGCTACACCTTC. Translating gives CASSATGAPLVPYGYTF.

The genes are TRBV12-3 or TRBV12-4 and TRBJ1-5; D remains ambiguous. This CDR3 has 15 amino acids. With 5 bases removed from V and 0 bases from J, the gap between germline ends came to 11 bases. This CDR3 reads CASSLGHNSNQPQHF. The DNA of the CDR3 is TGTGCCAGCAGTCTAGGGCATAATAGCAATCAGCCCCAGCATTTT.

The chain joins TRBV11-3 to TRBJ2-2; TRBD2 matches at 9 bases. V shed 6 bases and J 3 bases; nucleotides not matched to a gene: 2. CDR1 is SGHNT, CDR2 YENEEA, per germline. The CDR3 covers 14 residues. CDR3: CASSSGGDTGELFF. CDR3 bases: TGTGCCAGCAGTAGCGGGGGTGACACCGGGGAGCTGTTTTTT.

This chain connects TRBV9 to TRBJ2-7; the D call may be TRBD1 or TRBD2 (5 bases each). V lost 1 base, J lost 0 bases, and 11 bases lay in between. This CDR3 comprises 15 residues. Germline CDR1 SGDLS, CDR2 YYNGEE. CDR3 protein: CASSVRGLGSYEQYF. The CDR3 DNA is TGTGCCAGCAGCGTACGGGGCCTGGGCTCCTACGAGCAGTACTTC.

V usage is TRBV14 and J usage is TRBJ1-1; TRBD1 agrees at 9 bases. The V gene's germline CDR1 is SGHDN and CDR2 FVKESK. V was clipped by 4 bases and J by 0 bases; unmatched bases: 9. The CDR3 spans 17 residues. CDR3 nucleotide sequence: TGTGCCAGCAGCCGGAGACAGGGGGAGACGTTGAACACTGAAGCTTTCTTT. This codes for CASSRRQGETLNTEAFF.

This chain connects TRBV19 to TRBJ2-1, with 10 bases matching TRBD2. The junction had 4 bases not matched to a gene; V was cut back by 3 bases and J by 8 bases. The CDR3 consists of 14 residues. Germline loops: CDR1 LNHDA, CDR2 SQIVND (reference sequence). CDR3 sequence reads: CASSILAGEDEQFF. The CDR3 bases are TGTGCCAGTAGTATCCTAGCGGGAGAGGATGAGCAGTTCTTC.

The CDR3 protein is CASRPPGPNEKLFF. CDR3 in DNA: TGTGCCAGCAGGCCTCCGGGCCCAAATGAAAAACTGTTTTTT. V gene TRBV7-9 combines with J gene TRBJ1-4; D ambiguous. Germline CDR1 and CDR2: SEHNR and FQNEAQ (reference sequence). Trimming removed 6 bases at V and 5 bases at J, with 13 bases between. This CDR3 region has 14 residues. Drawing the rest from reference TRBV7-9 and TRBJ1-4, the complete variable domain is DTGVSQNPRHKITKRGQNVTFRCDPISEHNRLYWYRQTLGQGPEFLTYFQNEAQLEKSRLLSDRFSAERPKGSFSTLEIQRTEQGDSAMYLCASRPPGPNEKLFFGSGTQLSVL.

The rearrangement links TRBV9 to TRBJ2-1; 7 positions match TRBD2. Unmatched junction bases numbered 6, after V lost 3 bases and J lost 6 bases. The CDR3 sequence is 14 residues long. Germline V gene lookup returns CDR1 SGDLS and CDR2 YYNGEE. The CDR3 region has the DNA TGTGCCAGCAGCGGGGGACTAACCCCCAATGAGCAGTTCTTC. Translated: CASSGGLTPNEQFF. The full variable domain, with the rest looked up from reference TRBV9 and TRBJ2-1, is DSGVTQTPKHLITATGQRVTLRCSPRSGDLSVYWYQQSLDQGLQFLIQYYNGEERAKGNILERFSAQQFPDLHSELNLSSLELGDSALYFCASSGGLTPNEQFFGPGTRLTVL.

This clonotype was seen a single time. The chain links TRBV6-5 to TRBJ1-1; D uncertain. Per the germline V gene, CDR1 is MNHEY and CDR2 is SVGAGI. Between the trimmed V and J ends, which lost 0 bases and 0 bases, there was a span of 8 bases. CDR3 length equals 15 residues. Written as DNA, the CDR3 is TGTGCCAGCAGTTACTCGGGCAGTTTGAACACTGAAGCTTTCTTT. As protein: CASSYSGSLNTEAFF.

This chain joins TRBV25-1 and TRBJ1-2; D ambiguous. CDR3 size: 16 residues. Trimming cost V 3 bases and J 1 base, with 15 bases left between them. Germline assignment: CDR1 MGHDK and CDR2 SYGVNS. The DNA of the CDR3 is TGTGCCAGCAGTGATGGGCGGCCTTCTTTTAACTATGGCTACACCTTC. Residues: CASSDGRPSFNYGYTF.

This chain joins TRBV20-1 and TRBJ2-7; 9 bases are shared with TRBD2. Looked up from germline, CDR1 is DFQATT and CDR2 is SNEGSKA (reference sequence). CDR3 length: 15 residues. V shed 1 base, J shed 5 bases, and the junction held 9 bases outside the gene matches. CDR3 DNA: TGCAGTGCTAGAGTGACTAGCGGAGACGCCAACGAGCAGTACTTC. The encoded protein is CSARVTSGDANEQYF.

V is TRBV6-2 or TRBV6-3 and J is TRBJ2-2; D possibly corresponds to TRBD2 (5 bases). V lost 4 bases and J lost 4, with 7 bases in between. The CDR3 sequence is 13 residues long. CDR1 is MNHEY, CDR2 SVGEGT, per germline. This CDR3 reads CASSWTVTGELFF. In DNA, the CDR3 is TGTGCCAGCAGTTGGACTGTCACCGGGGAGCTGTTTTTT.

The chain couples TRBV5-6 to TRBJ1-2; maybe TRBD1 (5 bases). There are 16 residues in the CDR3. Deletions cut 4 bases from V and 3 bases from J, with 19 bases between. Germline V gene sequence: CDR1 SGHDT, CDR2 YYEEEE. In DNA, the CDR3 is TGTGCCAGCAGCCCTCGTGTTTCCGACAGAGACTATGGCTACACCTTC. Its translation is CASSPRVSDRDYGYTF.

J is TRBJ1-3 and V is TRBV9; unclear D gene. The CDR3 loop spans 15 amino acids. V shed 2 bases and J shed 0 bases, with 9 bases lying between them. Germline V gene lookup returns CDR1 SGDLS and CDR2 YYNGEE. The CDR3 protein is CASSVLSSSGNTIYF. The CDR3 coding sequence is TGTGCCAGCAGCGTCTTGAGCAGCTCTGGAAACACCATATATTTT.

The chain combines TRBV27 with TRBJ1-5; no reliable D call. Germline V gene lookup returns CDR1 MNHEY and CDR2 SMNVEV (reference sequence). V dropped 3 bases and J dropped 1 base, with 4 bases sitting between them. The CDR3 length is 13 residues. This chain's CDR3 is CASSLWSNQPQHF. DNA for the CDR3: TGTGCCAGCAGTTTGTGGAGCAATCAGCCCCAGCATTTT.